This T cell receptor beta chain was captured in a study of Ad26.COV2.S vaccination and SARS-CoV-2 variants. The wider study: It was the COV1001 Ad26.COV2.S trial arm that included the donor.

This CDR3 is built from 11 residues. Germline assignment: CDR1 MRHNA and CDR2 SNTAGT. Trimming removed 4 bases from V and 7 bases from J, with 8 bases in between. TCRdb keeps only in-frame clones here, not all; method: immunoSEQ multiplex PCR. The sample holds approximately 420,000 clones, roughly nine tenths seen once. Documented treatment: roughly 20 received Ad26.COV2.S at low or high dose, single or two shots; roughly 5 received placebo; per-sample allocation not given. Day 63 after the first vaccine or placebo injection was the time point for sampling. The sequence was obtained from a person between 18 and 59 years old who received the Ad26.COV2.S COVID-19 vaccine or a placebo. The specimen comprised peripheral blood, sampled in a trial of Ad26.COV2.S vaccine versus placebo. V is TRBV6-4 and J is TRBJ2-7; D is possibly TRBD1 or TRBD2 (5 bases each). CDR3 loop: CASSAWGEQYF. CDR3 coding DNA: TGTGCCAGCAGTGCGTGGGGGGAGCAGTACTTC.